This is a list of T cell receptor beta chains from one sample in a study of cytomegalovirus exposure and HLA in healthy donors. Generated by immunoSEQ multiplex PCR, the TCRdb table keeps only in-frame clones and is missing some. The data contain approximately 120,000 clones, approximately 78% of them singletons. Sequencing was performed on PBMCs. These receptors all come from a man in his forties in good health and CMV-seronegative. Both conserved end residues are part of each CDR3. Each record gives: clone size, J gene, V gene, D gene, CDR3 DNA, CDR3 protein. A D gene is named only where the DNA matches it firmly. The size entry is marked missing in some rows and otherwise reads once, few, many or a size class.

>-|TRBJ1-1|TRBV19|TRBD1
TGTGCCAGTAGTTTGGACAGGGGGGGGACTGAAGCTTTCTTT
CASSLDRGGTEAFF
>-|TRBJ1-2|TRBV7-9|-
TGTGCAGGGGGTGGCTACACCTTC
CAGGGYTF
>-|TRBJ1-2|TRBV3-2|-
TGTGCCAGCAGCTCTTACACCTTC
CASSSYTF
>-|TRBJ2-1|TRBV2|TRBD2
TGTGCCAGCAGTGAGAGCGGGGGCTACAATGAGCAGTTCTTC
CASSESGGYNEQFF
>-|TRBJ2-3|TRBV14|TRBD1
TGTGCCAGCAGCCGAGACAGGGGGCGAACAGATACGCAGTATTTT
CASSRDRGRTDTQYF
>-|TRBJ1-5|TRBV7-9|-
TGTGCCAGCAGCTTAGATTCATCTAGGGGTCAGCCCCAGCATTTT
CASSLDSSRGQPQHF
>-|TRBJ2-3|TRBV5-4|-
TGTGCCAGCAGCTCCCCAGCAGGGGGCACAGATACGCAGTATTTT
CASSSPAGGTDTQYF
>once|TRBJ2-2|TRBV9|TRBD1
TGTGCCAGCAGCGACAGGGGGTCTGGCACCGGGGAGCTGTTTTTT
CASSDRGSGTGELFF
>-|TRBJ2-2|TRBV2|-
TGTGCCAGCAGTGCTCAGGGGGGGAACACCGGGGAGCTGTTTTTT
CASSAQGGNTGELFF
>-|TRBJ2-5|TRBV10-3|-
TGTGCCATCCGTTTCCCCGCGCCTCGGCAAGAGACCCAGTACTTC
CAIRFPAPRQETQYF
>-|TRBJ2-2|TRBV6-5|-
TGTGCCAGCAAGTCGGCTCGGGACACCGGGGAGCTGTTTTTT
CASKSARDTGELFF
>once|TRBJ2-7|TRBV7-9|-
TGTGCCAGCAGCTTATGGGTTGAGGGCGAGCAGTACTTC
CASSLWVEGEQYF